This T cell receptor beta chain was sequenced during a study of identical twins. Findings and caveats of the study: Where beta out-of-frame sequences were concerned, excess twin sharing was weaker.

As to this clonotype: What it binds is unknown.

The germline V and J ends were trimmed by 7 bases and 11 bases, with 20 bases remaining between them. In germline, CDR1 is SQVTM, CDR2 ANQGSEA. CDR3 size: 12 residues. Template switching introduced a universal primer site, and the cDNA bore unique molecular identifiers. TCRdb reprocessed the 5' RACE reads via MiXCR and lists one record per CDR3 protein. The repertoire holds around 1.7 million distinct CDR3 sequences, less than 35% seen once, with about 0.25% in the top ten. The clonotype originates from a newborn girl in good health. This chain joins TRBV29-1 and TRBJ2-5, with D perhaps matching TRBD2 (5 bases). The sample taken for sequencing was cord blood. Written as DNA, the CDR3 is TGCAGCGCTACACTAGTAATCAATGAGCAGTACTTC. This codes for CSATLVINEQYF.